This T cell receptor (beta chain) derives from a study of shared clonotypes between healthy human individuals. Findings of the study overall: The authors sampled blood alone, and tissue repertoires likely differ. Larger estimated richness was generally recorded for naive subsets relative to memory subsets. With few donors, the genetic and exposure-history diversity represented was limited.

Note on this clone: Antigen specificity is unknown.

Positively selected for CCR7, the CD45RO-negative cells used as naive CD8 cells excluded terminally differentiated effector memory CD45RA+ cells. Germline V lookup: CDR1 SSHAT, CDR2 FNYEAQ (reference sequence). There are 13 residues in the CDR3. In the authors' workflow: Junction-only sequences produced by ImmunoSEQ had no quality scores, so filtering differed. Assay: immunoSEQ multiplex PCR; the TCRdb copy retains only in-frame clones and omits some. V, J and clone size are taken as reported in that table, and D and trimming were inferred from the DNA itself. The sample shows over 750,000 clones, 96% of them seen only once.

J is TRBJ2-1 and V is TRBV7-7; TRBD2 is a possible D gene (5 bases). The TCR sequence derives from a man aged 30 to 45 in good health. Sequencing was performed on naive CD8+ T cells sorted from blood. CDR3 in DNA: TGTGCTAGCGCCGAGGGCTATGGCGACCCGCAGTTCTTC. Residues: CASAEGYGDPQFF.